This note documents a single T cell receptor beta chain sequence. Antigen: not known. The CDR3 has 18 residues. Per germline, CDR1 SGHRS and CDR2 YFSETQ. V gave up 4 bases and J gave up 4 bases, with 25 bases separating them. The assay was immunoSEQ multiplex PCR, and TCRdb's table has in-frame clones only and misses some. The sample lists some 96,000 clones, just over 85% occurring once. Focal radiation and CTLA-4 blockade (ipilimumab) were tested in chemo-refractory metastatic non-small-cell lung cancer patients. The sample is drawn from a study of radiotherapy plus CTLA-4 blockade in lung cancer. General study findings and limits: Blood saw expansion of tumor-derived TCR clones after radiotherapy plus ipilimumab.

Sequencing used peripheral blood, obtained from a patient treated with radiotherapy plus ipilimumab. The source is a human donor with non-small cell lung cancer that progressed on radiotherapy plus ipilimumab. The V and J genes are TRBV5-1 and TRBJ2-3; D is possibly TRBD2 (6 bases). The CDR3 region is CASSHEPVAATSSDTQYF. The DNA for the CDR3 is TGCGCCAGCAGCCACGAACCGGTAGCTGCCACTAGCTCAGATACGCAGTATTTT.